A single sample is the source of the 11 T cell receptor beta chains below, sequenced in a study of cytomegalovirus exposure and HLA in healthy donors. The PCR made use of 60 Vbeta and 13 Jbeta primers. TCRdb keeps only in-frame clones here, not all; method: immunoSEQ multiplex PCR. Of tens of thousands of clones detected, over 50% appear once; the ten largest clones hold under 5%. Sequences were obtained from PBMCs. The receptors derive from a man aged 25 to 40 in good health and CMV-seronegative.

This clone was seen more than once but under ten times. The chain carries TRBV11-2 and TRBJ2-1, with D hard to call. This CDR3 has 14 residues. The germline gives CDR1 SGHAT, CDR2 FQNNGV. Deletions cut 5 bases from V and 7 bases from J, with 15 bases between. CDR3 nucleotides: TGTGCCAGCAGCCCGCCTTTCGCGCCTAATGAGCAGTTCTTC. It yields the protein CASSPPFAPNEQFF.

The genes are TRBV7-8 and TRBJ1-1; D is unclear. Germline V gene sequence: CDR1 SGHVS, CDR2 FQNEAQ. V lost 2 bases and J 6 bases, leaving 13 bases between the germline ends. The CDR3 is 14 amino acids. CDR3 nucleotide sequence: TGTGCCAGCAGCTTATATAAGCCGCAGGCTGAAGCTTTCTTT. This encodes CASSLYKPQAEAFF.

This chain connects TRBV27 to TRBJ2-5; 7 bases fit TRBD1. The J call may be incorrect, as the DNA end agrees better with TRBJ2-7. CDR1 is MNHEY, CDR2 SMNVEV, per germline (reference sequence). The length of the CDR3 is 14 residues. In DNA, the CDR3 is TGTGCCAGCAGTTTTCAGACAGGGCCCTACGAGCAGTACTTC. Amino acid sequence: CASSFQTGPYEQYF.

The chain couples TRBV5-4 to TRBJ2-5, with TRBD1 matching over 10 bases. This CDR3 contains 13 residues. The V gene end was trimmed by 7 bases and the J gene end by 2 bases; junction bases not matched to a gene: 2. The germline gives CDR1 SGHNT, CDR2 YYREEE (reference sequence). The CDR3 DNA reads as TGTGCCAGCCGGGACAGGGGTCAAGAGACCCAGTACTTC. This gives the protein CASRDRGQETQYF.

The chain is built from TRBV10-3 and TRBJ1-2; D might be TRBD1 (6 bases). This CDR3 contains 13 residues. Germline CDR1 ENHRY, CDR2 SYGVKD. V was shortened by 7 bases and J by 8 bases, with 17 bases between the two germline ends. CDR3 region: CAITRDTPPGYTF. CDR3 DNA: TGTGCCATCACCCGGGACACCCCCCCCGGCTACACCTTC.

The rearrangement uses TRBV4-1 and TRBJ2-1; TRBD2 aligns across 8 bases. The germline gives CDR1 MGHRA, CDR2 YSYEKL. CDR3 size: 18 residues. Trimming at V came to 4 bases and at J to 2 bases, leaving 13 bases not matched to a gene. CDR3 DNA sequence: TGCGCCAGCAGCCCGGAGCGGGGGAGGAGTATACCCTACAATGAGCAGTTCTTC. Translating it yields CASSPERGRSIPYNEQFF.

The rearrangement joins TRBV21-1 to TRBJ1-6; TRBD1, the D gene given by the table, was not confirmed from the DNA. TRBV21-1 is noted as a pseudogene. The CDR3 consists of 17 residues. CDR3 DNA: TGTGCCAGCAGCAAGACCTCGCGACAGGGGAGGAATTCACCCCTCCACTTT. Its translation is CASSKTSRQGRNSPLHF.

CDR3 sequence reads: CASSDRGNTDTQYF. For the CDR3, the DNA is TGTGCCAGCAGTGACAGGGGTAACACAGATACGCAGTATTTT. V gene TRBV6-4 combines with J gene TRBJ2-3, with D tentatively TRBD1 (5 bases). Trimming took 2 bases from V and 2 from J, leaving 8 bases between them. Germline V gene data show CDR1 as MRHNA and CDR2 as SNTAGT. The CDR3 sequence is 14 residues long.

The chain combines TRBV7-3 with TRBJ2-5; a possible D gene is TRBD2 (7 bases). The end of the DNA is better explained by TRBJ2-7, so the J call may be wrong. The CDR3 has 14 amino acids. Looked up from germline, CDR1 is SGHTA and CDR2 is FQGTGA. CDR3 in DNA: TGTGCCAGCAGCCAAGACGGGGGGCTTGTCGAGCAGTACTTC. The encoded protein is CASSQDGGLVEQYF.

In the case of this clone: A read error may account for a junction end that differs from germline. The V gene is TRBV7-9, the J gene TRBJ2-7, with D hard to call. The CDR3 extends over 11 amino acids. The V gene's germline CDR1 is SEHNR and CDR2 FQNEAQ (reference sequence). CDR3 loop: CSSSTYDEQYF. The DNA of the CDR3 is TGTTCCAGCTCGACTTATGACGAGCAGTACTTC. The full variable domain, completed using reference TRBV7-9 and TRBJ2-7, is DTGVSQNPRHKITKRGQNVTFRCDPISEHNRLYWYRQTLGQGPEFLTYFQNEAQLEKSRLLSDRFSAERPKGSFSTLEIQRTEQGDSAMYLCSSSTYDEQYFGPGTRLTVT.

This sequence joins TRBV5-1 and TRBJ2-5, with 11 bases lining up with TRBD2. Judging by the DNA end, TRBJ2-7 fits better; the J call may be wrong. Germline CDR1 and CDR2: SGHRS and YFSETQ. The CDR3 length is 14 residues. CDR3 sequence (DNA): TGCGCCAGCAGCTTTAGCGGGGGGGACTACGAGCAGTACTTC. Translating it yields CASSFSGGDYEQYF.